One and the same sample provided the 10 T cell receptor beta chains below, sequenced in a study of blood T cell repertoires in COVID-19. TCRdb's copy holds only in-frame clones and misses some; the assay was immunoSEQ multiplex PCR. The table shows 130,000 or so clones, with 88% occurring only once. Specimen: peripheral blood. All receptors derive from a human donor with COVID-19, enrolled during active disease. The donor label of this sample is uncertain.

This clone was observed a single time. This chain links TRBV24-1 with TRBJ1-2, with TRBD1 identical over 10 bases. This CDR3 has 16 amino acids. V shed 3 bases, J shed 7 bases, and the junction held 10 bases outside the gene matches. Germline CDR1 and CDR2: KGHDR and SFDVKD. CDR3 residues: CATSDPRTGGTGGYTF. CDR3 nucleotide sequence: TGTGCCACCAGTGATCCCCGGACAGGGGGAACGGGTGGCTACACCTTC.

This chain joins TRBV18 and TRBJ1-6, with D possibly matching TRBD1 (5 bases). Germline CDR1 and CDR2: KGHSH and LQKENI. This CDR3 is 14 amino acids long. Trimming stripped 4 bases from V and 7 bases from J, with 11 bases between. The CDR3 sequence: CASSLDSRNSPLHF. CDR3 coding DNA: TGTGCCAGCTCACTCGACAGTCGGAATTCACCCCTCCACTTT.

This chain connects TRBV5-1 to TRBJ2-1; tentative D call: TRBD2 (5 bases). This CDR3 has 15 amino acids. CDR1 SGHRS and CDR2 YFSETQ come from the germline V gene. V lost 0 bases and J 8 bases, leaving 15 bases between the germline ends. The CDR3 reads CASSLAPGSRDEQFF. The DNA for the CDR3 is TGCGCCAGCAGCTTGGCGCCGGGGTCTAGGGATGAGCAGTTCTTC.

The rearrangement uses TRBV4-2 and TRBJ1-5, with D uncertain. The V gene lost 1 base and the J gene lost 4 bases, with 8 bases spanning the gap. The CDR3 has 14 amino acids. CDR1 is LGHNA, CDR2 YNFKEQ, per germline. The CDR3 loop reads CASSQAEDNQPQHF. CDR3 bases: TGTGCCAGCAGCCAAGCGGAGGATAATCAGCCCCAGCATTTT.

This chain links TRBV19 with TRBJ2-3, with 7 bases matching TRBD2. Germline CDR1 LNHDA, CDR2 SQIVND (reference sequence). Trimming removed 5 bases from V and 1 base from J; junction bases left unmatched: 9. The CDR3 loop spans 16 amino acids. CDR3 sequence (DNA): TGTGCCAGTAGTCAATTTGGGAGGGGTGGCACAGATACGCAGTATTTT. It translates to CASSQFGRGGTDTQYF.

The chain recombines TRBV19 with TRBJ1-2; possible D gene TRBD1, 6 bases. Trimming stripped 3 bases from V and 8 bases from J, with 28 bases between. CDR3 length: 18 residues. In germline, CDR1 is LNHDA, CDR2 SQIVND (reference sequence). CDR3 loop: CASSMPFGQPLIRSGYTF. In nucleotides, the CDR3 is TGTGCCAGTAGTATGCCATTCGGACAGCCCCTTATTAGGTCGGGCTACACCTTC. Full variable domain (outside the CDR3, taken from reference TRBV19 and TRBJ1-2): DGGITQSPKYLFRKEGQNVTLSCEQNLNHDAMYWYRQDPGQGLRLIYYSQIVNDFQKGDIAEGYSVSREKKESFPLTVTSAQKNPTAFYLCASSMPFGQPLIRSGYTFGSGTRLTVV.

The chain links TRBV6-5 to TRBJ2-7; the D is unclear. Per the germline V gene, CDR1 is MNHEY and CDR2 is SVGAGI. The ends were cut back, 0 bases at V and 3 bases at J, with 15 bases in the middle. There are 16 residues in the CDR3. In DNA, the CDR3 is TGTGCCAGCAGTTACTCGATAGTACTGAGTAGCTACGAGCAGTACTTC. Its protein product is CASSYSIVLSSYEQYF.

A single count supports this clone. This chain joins TRBV19 and TRBJ1-5; D gene ambiguous. The germline CDR1 and CDR2 sequences are LNHDA and SQIVND (reference sequence). The V gene lost 0 bases and the J gene lost 0 bases, with 6 bases spanning the gap. This CDR3 has 15 residues. DNA for the CDR3: TGTGCCAGTAGTATAGAGAGGGCTAGCAATCAGCCCCAGCATTTT. Its translation is CASSIERASNQPQHF. Drawing the rest from reference TRBV19 and TRBJ1-5, the complete variable domain is DGGITQSPKYLFRKEGQNVTLSCEQNLNHDAMYWYRQDPGQGLRLIYYSQIVNDFQKGDIAEGYSVSREKKESFPLTVTSAQKNPTAFYLCASSIERASNQPQHFGDGTRLSIL.

In DNA, the CDR3 is TGTGCCAGCTCCCTCGTGGACAGGGAGCAAGAGACCCAGTACTTC. The encoded protein is CASSLVDREQETQYF. V is TRBV18 and J is TRBJ2-5, with 8 bases identical to TRBD1. Trimming removed 6 bases from V and 2 bases from J; junction bases left unmatched: 8. The germline gives CDR1 KGHSH, CDR2 LQKENI. CDR3 length: 15 amino acids. Complete variable domain (other parts from reference TRBV18 and TRBJ2-5): NAGVMQNPRHLVRRRGQEARLRCSPMKGHSHVYWYRQLPEEGLKFMVYLQKENIIDESGMPKERFSAEFPKEGPSILRIQQVVRGDSAAYFCASSLVDREQETQYFGPGTRLLVL.

There are many counts of this clone. The chain recombines TRBV4-2 with TRBJ2-7, with 12 bases that match TRBD2. CDR3 length: 15 residues. V was pared by 4 bases and J by 3 bases, with 4 bases of the junction left unmatched. The germline gives CDR1 LGHNA, CDR2 YNFKEQ. The CDR3 loop reads CASSPWTSGNYEQYF. The CDR3 DNA reads TGTGCCAGCAGCCCTTGGACTAGCGGGAACTACGAGCAGTACTTC.